The 19 T cell receptor beta chains below were found in one sample sequenced in a study of cytomegalovirus exposure and HLA in healthy donors. The PCR made use of 60 Vbeta and 13 Jbeta primers. Sequencing was performed with immunoSEQ multiplex PCR; in TCRdb, only in-frame clones are kept and a portion is missing. This table holds over 150,000 clones, 60% to 80% found once. The sample consisted of PBMCs. These receptors were obtained from a woman aged 18-30 years in good health and CMV-seronegative.

The chain couples TRBV6-5 to TRBJ2-7; 8 bases agree with TRBD1. Germline V lookup: CDR1 MNHEY, CDR2 SVGAGI. V lost 6 bases, J lost 6 bases, and 4 bases stayed unmatched. The CDR3 is 12 amino acids. The CDR3 DNA is TGTGCCAGCAGCCGGGACAGGATCGAGCAGTACTTC. It translates to CASSRDRIEQYF.

V and J are TRBV11-2 and TRBJ2-2; 7 positions match TRBD2. CDR3 length equals 16 residues. CDR1 is SGHAT and CDR2 is FQNNGV in the germline V gene. V shed 7 bases and J 4 bases; nucleotides not matched to a gene: 12. The CDR3 DNA reads TGTGCCAGCACGACTATTGAGGGACTACTCACCGGGGAGCTGTTTTTT. It specifies CASTTIEGLLTGELFF.

The chain recombines TRBV7-7 with TRBJ2-2; the match to TRBD2 covers 12 bases. CDR1 SSHAT and CDR2 FNYEAQ come from the germline V gene (reference sequence). J was trimmed by 0 bases and V by 5 bases; bases with no gene match: 7. There are 18 residues in the CDR3. As DNA, the CDR3 is TGTGCCAGCAGCGAACTAGCGGGGGGCTTCGCGAACACCGGGGAGCTGTTTTTT. It codes for CASSELAGGFANTGELFF. The variable domain in full, with the rest retrieved from reference TRBV7-7 and TRBJ2-2, is GAGVSQSPRYKVTKRGQDVTLRCDPISSHATLYWYQQALGQGPEFLTYFNYEAQPDKSGLPSDRFSAERPEGSISTLTIQRTEQRDSAMYRCASSELAGGFANTGELFFGEGSRLTVL.

The chain recombines TRBV20-1 with TRBJ1-1; D remains ambiguous. V was cut by 1 base and J by 7 bases, with 7 bases left in between. The germline gives CDR1 DFQATT, CDR2 SNEGSKA (reference sequence). There are 11 residues in the CDR3. The CDR3 here is CSARGRDEAFF. CDR3 nucleotides: TGCAGTGCTAGAGGTAGAGATGAAGCTTTCTTT.

For the CDR3, the DNA is TGTGCCAGCAGCCGACGGGGCCAGGGGAAAGAGACCCAGTACTTC. Translation gives CASSRRGQGKETQYF. V gene TRBV7-3 combines with J gene TRBJ2-5; D is possibly TRBD1 (6 bases). CDR1 SGHTA and CDR2 FQGTGA come from the germline V gene. Trimming took 5 bases from V and 3 from J, leaving 16 bases between them. The length of the CDR3 is 15 residues.

This clone was recorded a few times. The rearrangement links TRBV6-5 to TRBJ1-5, with D tentatively TRBD1 (6 bases). The CDR3 spans 13 residues. The V end lost 6 bases, the J end lost 7 bases, and 13 bases lay between the germline ends. Germline CDR1 MNHEY, CDR2 SVGAGI. CDR3 coding DNA: TGTGCCAGCAGAACAGGGAATGGGCAGCCCCAGCATTTT. The encoded protein is CASRTGNGQPQHF.

CDR3 nucleotide sequence: TGCGCCAGCAGCTTGGGGGGACAGGGGTACGAGCAGTACTTC. Its protein is CASSLGGQGYEQYF. The rearrangement joins TRBV5-1 to TRBJ2-7, with 10 bases fitting TRBD1. Germline V gene sequence: CDR1 SGHRS, CDR2 YFSETQ. The length of the CDR3 is 14 residues. The J segment lost 4 bases and the V segment lost 0 bases, leaving 1 base of the junction unmatched.

This clone was seen a single time. The chain uses TRBV5-1 and TRBJ2-7, with TRBD2 matching over 7 bases. V lost 3 bases to trimming and J lost 3 bases; unmatched junction nucleotides: 6. Germline loops: CDR1 SGHRS, CDR2 YFSETQ. This CDR3 is built from 14 residues. DNA for the CDR3: TGCGCCAGCAGCTCTTATACGGGAGGCTACGAGCAGTACTTC. This sequence encodes CASSSYTGGYEQYF.

The chain uses TRBV6-5 and TRBJ1-2; D ambiguous. In germline, CDR1 is MNHEY, CDR2 SVGAGI. Trimming stripped 5 bases from V and 4 bases from J, with 14 bases between. The CDR3 length is 14 residues. Here the CDR3 DNA reads TGTGCCAGCAGTCGAGGTCGGGATTTCTATGGCTACACCTTC. Protein sequence: CASSRGRDFYGYTF.

This clone was seen only a few times. V usage is TRBV28 and J usage is TRBJ1-2, with TRBD1 matching over 9 bases. The V and J ends lost 6 bases and 0 bases, in that order; junction bases with no gene match: 5. The germline V gene encodes CDR1 MDHEN and CDR2 SYDVKM. There are 15 residues in the CDR3. CDR3 coding DNA: TGTGCCAGCAGCCAACAGGGGGCGGCTAACTATGGCTACACCTTC. This encodes CASSQQGAANYGYTF.

The chain is built from TRBV30 and TRBJ1-2; D ambiguous. The germline CDR1 and CDR2 sequences are GTSNPN and SVGIG (reference sequence). CDR3 length equals 11 residues. V lost 5 bases and J lost 2, with 6 bases in between. The CDR3, as DNA: TGTGCCTGGGAGTGGAACTATGGCTACACCTTC. Its protein product is CAWEWNYGYTF. Variable domain in full (rest from reference TRBV30 and TRBJ1-2): SQTIHQWPATLVQPVGSPLSLECTVEGTSNPNLYWYRQAAGRGLQLLFYSVGIGQISSEVPQNLSASRPQDRQFILSSKKLLLSDSGFYLCAWEWNYGYTFGSGTRLTVV.

The chain uses TRBV4-3 and TRBJ1-6, with D tentatively TRBD1 (6 bases). The CDR3 totals 13 residues. Per the germline V gene, CDR1 is LGHNA and CDR2 is YSLEER. V shed 5 bases and J shed 5 bases, with 7 bases lying between them. The CDR3 DNA reads as TGCGCCAGCAGCGGGACAAATAATTCACCCCTCCACTTT. Its translation is CASSGTNNSPLHF.

CDR3 sequence reads: CASSFLPGFTYEQYF. As DNA, the CDR3 is TGTGCCAGCAGCTTCCTTCCAGGTTTTACCTACGAGCAGTACTTC. The chain recombines TRBV7-8 with TRBJ2-7; D not resolved. V lost 3 bases and J lost 2, with 14 bases in between. Germline CDR1 reads SGHVS; CDR2 reads FQNEAQ. The CDR3 consists of 15 residues.

The chain couples TRBV10-1 to TRBJ2-3; D might be TRBD1 (5 bases). CDR1 and CDR2 from the germline V gene are WNHNN and SYGVQD (reference sequence). The CDR3 has 15 amino acids. V was trimmed by 4 bases and J by 0 bases, leaving 11 bases between them. This CDR3 reads CASSGQFSSTDTQYF. The CDR3 DNA is TGCGCCAGCAGTGGACAGTTTTCTAGCACAGATACGCAGTATTTT.

The CDR3 DNA sequence: TGTGCCAGCAGCTTAGGACAGGGGGCTTGGACTGAAGCTTTCTTT. Translating it yields CASSLGQGAWTEAFF. The chain uses TRBV7-9 and TRBJ1-1; 10 bases match TRBD1. The CDR3 is 15 residues long. V was clipped by 1 base and J by 5 bases; unmatched bases: 4. Germline loops: CDR1 SEHNR, CDR2 FQNEAQ (reference sequence).

The chain combines TRBV10-3 with TRBJ2-2; 7 bases fit TRBD1. The V gene end was trimmed by 10 bases and the J gene end by 0 bases; junction bases not matched to a gene: 8. CDR1 ENHRY and CDR2 SYGVKD come from the germline V gene. The CDR3 has 15 amino acids. The CDR3 protein is CATPTGTANTGELFF. The CDR3 DNA sequence: TGTGCCACACCAACCGGGACAGCGAACACCGGGGAGCTGTTTTTT.

J is TRBJ2-5 and V is TRBV9; D might be TRBD1 (6 bases). From germline, CDR1 is SGDLS and CDR2 YYNGEE. V dropped 0 bases and J dropped 3 bases, with 9 bases sitting between them. This CDR3 is 14 amino acids long. The CDR3 loop is CASSVEGQKETQYF. For the CDR3, the DNA is TGTGCCAGCAGCGTAGAGGGACAAAAAGAGACCCAGTACTTC.

The J gene is TRBJ2-7, the V gene TRBV5-1, with D hard to call. The CDR3 contains 16 residues. V was shortened by 4 bases and J by 0 bases, with 17 bases between the two germline ends. In germline, CDR1 is SGHRS, CDR2 YFSETQ. In DNA, the CDR3 is TGCGCCAGCAGCCCATATTTGCCAGGCAGCTCCTACGAGCAGTACTTC. Its protein is CASSPYLPGSSYEQYF.

The chain joins TRBV7-9 to TRBJ2-7; no clear D gene. Germline V gives CDR1 SEHNR, CDR2 FQNEAQ (reference sequence). The length of the CDR3 is 15 residues. With 1 base removed from V and 0 bases from J, the gap between germline ends came to 10 bases. CDR3 sequence: CASSLGVGDSYEQYF. In DNA form, the CDR3 reads TGTGCCAGCAGCTTAGGGGTGGGCGACTCCTACGAGCAGTACTTC.